The 8 T cell receptor beta chains listed next were all sequenced from one sample in a study of T cell clonality in common variable immunodeficiency. The data were produced by immunoSEQ multiplex PCR, yet TCRdb's version contains in-frame clones alone and is incomplete. The counts give about 17,000 clones, none of them seen only once; roughly 15% is held by the top ten. Overall study results and limits: In common variable immunodeficiency, TCR beta chains reportedly carried fewer deletions and N-nucleotide insertions.

These TCRs' antigens remain unknown. The specimen was peripheral blood mononuclear cells. The receptors here all came from a human donor with common variable immunodeficiency.

This clone is deemed medium-sized. Read sequence stops 3 residues before the CDR3 end, and the germline J gene provides the missing end. The V and J genes are TRBV7-9 and TRBJ2-3, with D unresolved. V lost 3 bases, J lost 2 bases, and 9 bases lay in between. The CDR3 is 14 residues long. Per the germline V gene, CDR1 is SEHNR and CDR2 is FQNEAQ (reference sequence). The CDR3 loop is CASSFPQNTDTQYF. CDR3 DNA (partial): TGTGCCAGCAGCTTTCCACAAAACACAGATACG. The variable domain in full, with the rest retrieved from reference TRBV7-9 and TRBJ2-3, is DTGVSQNPRHKITKRGQNVTFRCDPISEHNRLYWYRQTLGQGPEFLTYFQNEAQLEKSRLLSDRFSAERPKGSFSTLEIQRTEQGDSAMYLCASSFPQNTDTQYFGPGTRLTVL.

At least ten counts were recorded for this clone. CDR3 bases read: TGTGCCAGCAGCTTAGGACTAGCGGCGAATGAG. Translated: CASSLGLAANE. The CDR3, in full, reads CASSLGLAANEQFF. The chain has TRBV7-9 and TRBJ2-1, with 9 bases aligning to TRBD2. The read ends 3 residues early relative to the CDR3; the germline J gene fills the gap. Germline values: CDR1 SEHNR, CDR2 FQNEAQ (reference sequence). The trim removed 1 base at V and 7 bases at J, leaving 2 bases unmatched. This CDR3 has 14 residues.

This clone has at least ten counts. CDR3 amino acids: CASSPPVRTGTEAFF. The part of the CDR3 DNA that was read is TGTGCCAGCTCACCACCGGTCAGGACGGGGACTGAA. The chain combines TRBV18 with TRBJ1-1; no reliable D call. The sequenced fragment ends 3 residues before the CDR3 boundary, so the rest is inferred from the germline J gene. Deletions cut 0 bases from V and 5 bases from J, with 13 bases between. Germline-derived CDR1 and CDR2 are KGHSH and LQKENI. The CDR3 extends over 15 amino acids.

A few counts support this clone. CDR3 DNA, as far as it was read: TGTGCCAGCAGCTTAGTGGGGGCGCGCGGAGAGACC. It yields the protein CASSLVGARGET. The CDR3, in full, reads CASSLVGARGETQYF. The chain carries TRBV7-9 and TRBJ2-5; a possible D gene is TRBD1 (6 bases). Read data end 3 residues before the CDR3 end; the end is taken from the germline J gene. Germline V gene sequence: CDR1 SEHNR, CDR2 FQNEAQ (reference sequence). CDR3 size: 15 residues. Trimming took off 1 base at V and 4 bases at J, with 13 bases between the two ends.

This clone has a count of ten or more. The CDR3 is cut off 3 residues early in the read; its end comes from the germline J gene. V usage is TRBV20-1 and J usage is TRBJ1-5; 7 bases match TRBD1. Germline V gives CDR1 DFQATT, CDR2 SNEGSKA (reference sequence). This CDR3 is built from 13 residues. V trimming: 6 bases; J trimming: 5 bases; junction bases outside the gene matches: 7. The covered CDR3 bases are TGCAGTGCCCCCGACAGGGTTGATCAGCCC. It codes for CSAPDRVDQP. Given in full, the CDR3 is CSAPDRVDQPQHF.

In this sample, this clone turned up many times. The sequenced part of the CDR3 DNA is TGCGCCAGCAGAGGGGTTAACACCGGGGAG. This codes for CASRGVNTGE. The entire CDR3 protein reads CASRGVNTGELFF. The J gene is TRBJ2-2, the V gene TRBV5-1, with a possible D match to TRBD1 (5 bases). The read is 3 residues too short to cover the CDR3 end, so that end is filled in from the germline J gene. V was cut by 5 bases and J by 2 bases, with 7 bases left in between. This CDR3 spans 13 amino acids. The germline V gene has CDR1 SGHRS and CDR2 YFSETQ.

As concerns this clone: The read comes to an end 3 residues before the CDR3 does, leaving the germline J gene to fill in the end. The chain links TRBV7-2 to TRBJ2-5; D might be TRBD2 (6 bases). The CDR3 has 16 amino acids. Deletions cut 0 bases from V and 4 bases from J, with 15 bases between. Germline V gene sequence: CDR1 SGHTA, CDR2 FQGNSA. The chain's CDR3 is CASSLAHGSRGETQYF. CDR3 DNA, as far as it was read: TGTGCCAGCAGCTTAGCGCACGGGAGTAGGGGAGAGACC. Complete variable domain (other parts from reference TRBV7-2 and TRBJ2-5): GAGVSQSPSNKVTEKGKDVELRCDPISGHTALYWYRQSLGQGLEFLIYFQGNSAPDKSGLPSDRFSAERTGGSVSTLTIQRTQQEDSAVYLCASSLAHGSRGETQYFGPGTRLLVL.

This clone was recorded at least ten times. The missing CDR3 end, 3 residues past where the read stops, is filled in from the germline J gene. V is TRBV5-6 and J is TRBJ1-1, with 7 positions matching TRBD1. Losses at the gene ends were 4 bases for V and 0 bases for J; bases not matched to a gene: 3. Germline CDR1 SGHDT, CDR2 YYEEEE. The CDR3 is made up of 14 amino acids. This chain's CDR3 is CASSRTGVNTEAFF. The part of the CDR3 DNA that was read is TGTGCCAGCAGCCGTACAGGGGTGAACACTGAA.